This T cell receptor (beta chain) was captured in a study of OX40 agonist ivuxolimab in advanced cancers. Study summary: Clinicians treated patients with ivuxolimab, an agonistic anti-OX40 (CD134) antibody. Study outcomes and limitations: Expanded peripheral T cell antigen specificity was not determined. Both CD4+ and CD8+ T cell populations in blood had undergone clonal expansion by week 6 at 0.1 to 3.0 mg/kg. Some patients who did not respond also had low normalized T-cell clonal expansion.

The repertoire was sequenced with immunoSEQ multiplex PCR; TCRdb's copy has only in-frame clones and lacks some. This table has 45,000 to 50,000 clones, about 85% appearing once. Only one count was recorded for this clone. As yet, its antigen is unknown. Looked up from germline, CDR1 is LNHDA and CDR2 is SQIVND (reference sequence). The V end was cut by 5 bases, the J end by 3 bases, with 6 bases between. The CDR3 consists of 12 residues. The sample consisted of CD4+ or CD8+ T cells sorted from blood, taken in a trial of the OX40 agonist ivuxolimab. The chain is built from TRBV19 and TRBJ2-3; D is uncertain. The receptor was derived from an adult with an advanced solid tumor such as melanoma, head and neck, liver or kidney cancer. Written as DNA, the CDR3 is TGTGCCAGTAGTCCCAGTACAGATACGCAGTATTTT. It codes for CASSPSTDTQYF.